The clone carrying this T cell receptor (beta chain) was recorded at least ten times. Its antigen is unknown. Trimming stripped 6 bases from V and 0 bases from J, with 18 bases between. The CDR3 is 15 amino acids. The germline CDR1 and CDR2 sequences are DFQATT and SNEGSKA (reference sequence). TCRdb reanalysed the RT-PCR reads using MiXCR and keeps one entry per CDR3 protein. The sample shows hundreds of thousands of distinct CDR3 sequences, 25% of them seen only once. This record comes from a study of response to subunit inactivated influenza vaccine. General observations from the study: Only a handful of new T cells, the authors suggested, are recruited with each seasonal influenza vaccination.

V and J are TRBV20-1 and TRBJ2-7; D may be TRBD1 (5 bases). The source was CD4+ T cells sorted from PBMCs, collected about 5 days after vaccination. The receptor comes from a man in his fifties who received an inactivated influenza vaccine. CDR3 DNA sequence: TGCAGTGCCCCGCCGTGGGGCGGAAGCTCCTACGAGCAGTACTTC. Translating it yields CSAPPWGGSSYEQYF.